This TCR beta chain comes out of a study of shared clonotypes between healthy human individuals. Method: immunoSEQ multiplex PCR; TCRdb's copy keeps in-frame clones and lacks some. The sample holds over 950,000 clones, around three quarters seen once. Germline V gene lookup returns CDR1 SGHVS and CDR2 FNYEAQ. V was clipped by 5 bases and J by 0 bases; unmatched bases: 9. This CDR3 is 17 amino acids long. The sequenced sample consisted of memory CD4+ T cells from PBMCs. Subset given: CD45RA-negative fraction. The clonotype comes from a man aged 18-30 years in good health. Some clones in this sample may be carry-over from other donors' samples. The chain is built from TRBV7-6 and TRBJ1-1; 10 nucleotides line up with TRBD1. The CDR3 DNA follows: TGTGCCAGCAGCCCCCGTCCCGGGACAGGGGTGAACACTGAAGCTTTCTTT. This codes for CASSPRPGTGVNTEAFF.